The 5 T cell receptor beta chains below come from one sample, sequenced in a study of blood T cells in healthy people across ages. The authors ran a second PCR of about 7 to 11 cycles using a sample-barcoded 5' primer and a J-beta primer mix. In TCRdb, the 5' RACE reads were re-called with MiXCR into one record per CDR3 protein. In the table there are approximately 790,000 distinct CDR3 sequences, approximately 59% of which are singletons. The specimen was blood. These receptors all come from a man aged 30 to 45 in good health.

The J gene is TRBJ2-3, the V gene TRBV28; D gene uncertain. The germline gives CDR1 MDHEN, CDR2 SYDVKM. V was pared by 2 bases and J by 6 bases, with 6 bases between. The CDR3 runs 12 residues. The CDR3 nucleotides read TGTGCCAGCAGTTTACGGCAGGATACGCAGTATTTT. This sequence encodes CASSLRQDTQYF.

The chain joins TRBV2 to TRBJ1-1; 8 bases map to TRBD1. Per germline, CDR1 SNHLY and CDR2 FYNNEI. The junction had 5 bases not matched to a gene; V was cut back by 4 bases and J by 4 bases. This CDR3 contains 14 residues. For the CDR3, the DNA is TGTGCCAGCAGTGCCCAGGGGGCCACCACTGAAGCTTTCTTT. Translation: CASSAQGATTEAFF.

The CDR3 DNA sequence: TGTGCCAGCAGCACAGGGCTGGGCACTGAAGCTTTCTTT. This encodes CASSTGLGTEAFF. The chain is built from TRBV2 and TRBJ1-1, with D possibly matching TRBD1 (6 bases). V lost 6 bases to trimming and J lost 4 bases, with 12 bases between them. The germline V gene has CDR1 SNHLY and CDR2 FYNNEI. The CDR3 loop spans 13 amino acids.

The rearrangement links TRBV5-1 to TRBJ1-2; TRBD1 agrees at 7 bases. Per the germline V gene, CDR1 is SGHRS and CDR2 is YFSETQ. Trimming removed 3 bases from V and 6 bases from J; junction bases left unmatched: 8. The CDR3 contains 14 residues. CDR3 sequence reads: CASSSTGDEDGYTF. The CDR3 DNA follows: TGCGCCAGCAGCTCCACAGGGGACGAGGATGGCTACACCTTC.

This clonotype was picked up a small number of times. The CDR3 protein is CAISQEQETQYF. As DNA, the CDR3 is TGTGCCATCAGCCAGGAACAAGAGACCCAGTACTTC. The rearrangement joins TRBV10-3 to TRBJ2-5; D is undetermined. Trimming pared 6 bases from V and 2 bases from J, leaving 7 bases between. This CDR3 comprises 12 residues. Per the germline V gene, CDR1 is ENHRY and CDR2 is SYGVKD.